The 28 T cell receptor beta chains presented below share a single source sample, sequenced in a study of control samples from healthy donors and cancer patients. The repertoire was sequenced with immunoSEQ multiplex PCR; TCRdb's copy has only in-frame clones and lacks some. The top ten clones hold 1.4% of a sample with fewer than 200,000 clones, over 85% of them seen once. The specimen was blood. The receptors originated from a young man in good health.

The chain has TRBV21-1 and TRBJ1-2. TRBV21-1 is labeled a pseudogene. This CDR3 has 15 residues. The CDR3 loop reads CASSKVGETHYGYTF. CDR3 sequence (DNA): TGTGCCAGCAGCAAAGTGGGGGAGACACACTATGGCTACACCTTC.

The chain combines TRBV2 with TRBJ1-2; D is perhaps TRBD1 (6 bases). V was shortened by 6 bases and J by 2 bases, with 16 bases between the two germline ends. Germline values: CDR1 SNHLY, CDR2 FYNNEI. The CDR3 totals 15 residues. CDR3 residues: CASSTWGGRNYGYTF. The CDR3 region has the DNA TGTGCCAGCAGCACATGGGGGGGCCGAAACTATGGCTACACCTTC.

This rearrangement joins TRBV12-3 or TRBV12-4 to TRBJ2-7; D remains unclear. V was trimmed by 6 bases and J by 2 bases, leaving 8 bases between them. The CDR3 length is 12 residues. This CDR3 is CASSPVAYEQYF. CDR3 DNA: TGTGCCAGCAGCCCGGTGGCCTACGAGCAGTACTTC.

The chain has TRBV5-6 and TRBJ2-1; 7 nucleotides match TRBD1. V gave up 3 bases and J gave up 0 bases; unmatched junction bases: 0. The CDR3 is 14 residues long. Germline assignment: CDR1 SGHDT and CDR2 YYEEEE. CDR3 DNA sequence: TGTGCCAGCAGCTGGGACAGCTCCTACAATGAGCAGTTCTTC. Its protein is CASSWDSSYNEQFF.

This chain uses TRBV6-5 with TRBJ1-6, with TRBD1 matching 10 bases. There are 15 residues in the CDR3. V shed 5 bases, J shed 7 bases, and the junction held 5 bases outside the gene matches. In germline, CDR1 is MNHEY, CDR2 SVGAGI. The chain's CDR3 is CASSRRDRGNSPLHF. The DNA of the CDR3 is TGTGCCAGCAGTCGCCGGGACAGGGGCAATTCACCCCTCCACTTT.

The chain joins TRBV5-6 to TRBJ2-1; possible D gene TRBD2, 5 bases. The V and J ends lost 3 bases and 5 bases respectively, with 15 bases between them. The CDR3 is made up of 15 amino acids. The germline V gene encodes CDR1 SGHDT and CDR2 YYEEEE. The CDR3 region is CASSYDLGLHNEQFF. In nucleotides, the CDR3 is TGTGCCAGCAGCTATGACCTCGGACTCCACAATGAGCAGTTCTTC.

The chain couples TRBV18 to TRBJ1-1; D ambiguous. CDR1 KGHSH and CDR2 LQKENI come from the germline V gene. The CDR3 contains 13 residues. Trimming took 4 bases from V and 5 from J, leaving 11 bases between them. The chain's CDR3 is CASSQGIGTEAFF. Here the CDR3 DNA reads TGTGCCAGCTCACAGGGAATTGGTACTGAAGCTTTCTTT. The variable domain in full, completed from reference TRBV18 and TRBJ1-1, reads NAGVMQNPRHLVRRRGQEARLRCSPMKGHSHVYWYRQLPEEGLKFMVYLQKENIIDESGMPKERFSAEFPKEGPSILRIQQVVRGDSAAYFCASSQGIGTEAFFGQGTRLTVV.

This clone was seen once. The V and J genes are TRBV7-9 and TRBJ2-3; 10 bases are shared with TRBD2. Germline V gene data show CDR1 as SEHNR and CDR2 as FQNEAQ (reference sequence). J gave up 14 bases and V 0 bases, and 5 bases lay outside the gene matches. This CDR3 comprises 13 residues. CDR3 loop: CASSLARGTSVYF. The CDR3, as DNA: TGTGCCAGCAGCTTAGCTAGGGGGACTAGCGTGTATTTT.

This clone was counted between two and nine times. The rearrangement uses TRBV2 and TRBJ2-2; no clear D. This CDR3 is 16 amino acids long. Looked up from germline, CDR1 is SNHLY and CDR2 is FYNNEI. Trimming shortened V by 2 bases and J by 0 bases, and 10 bases separated the two germline ends. CDR3 sequence reads: CASSELEIANTGELFF. In DNA form, the CDR3 reads TGTGCCAGCAGTGAACTGGAAATCGCGAACACCGGGGAGCTGTTTTTT.

In its sample, this clone was seen once. The chain links TRBV5-6 to TRBJ2-7, with 9 bases identical to TRBD1. CDR1 SGHDT and CDR2 YYEEEE come from the germline V gene. This CDR3 comprises 15 residues. Trimming at V came to 4 bases and at J to 6 bases, leaving 11 bases not matched to a gene. The CDR3 is CASSVRGQGAIEQYF. CDR3 coding DNA: TGTGCCAGCAGCGTGCGGGGACAGGGAGCTATCGAGCAGTACTTC.

The chain is built from TRBV28 and TRBJ1-2; D is uncertain. There are 13 residues in the CDR3. Germline-derived CDR1 and CDR2 are MDHEN and SYDVKM. V lost 7 bases, J lost 4 bases, and 13 bases lay in between. The CDR3 DNA is TGTGCCAGCACCATCCCGGGCCCCTATGGCTACACCTTC. Protein sequence: CASTIPGPYGYTF.

The chain links TRBV7-2 to TRBJ1-3; D ambiguous. Germline-derived CDR1 and CDR2 are SGHTA and FQGNSA. V was pared by 0 bases and J by 3 bases, with 0 bases between. The CDR3 is 12 residues long. The CDR3 reads CASSLAGNTIYF. In DNA, the CDR3 is TGTGCCAGCAGCTTAGCTGGAAACACCATATATTTT.

On this clone itself: The junction departs from germline at one end; a sequencing error may be responsible. The chain is built from TRBV5-1 and TRBJ2-7; D tentatively reads TRBD1 or TRBD2 (6 bases each). This CDR3 contains 15 residues. Germline V gives CDR1 SGHRS, CDR2 YFSETQ. CDR3 DNA: TGCGCCCGCAGCTTGGGGGGCCGCCGGGGGAGCGAGCAGTACTTC. Amino acid sequence: CARSLGGRRGSEQYF.

The J gene is TRBJ2-1, the V gene TRBV6-5, with D perhaps matching TRBD2 (6 bases). The germline V gene encodes CDR1 MNHEY and CDR2 SVGAGI. The CDR3 sequence is 13 residues long. V gave up 7 bases and J gave up 6 bases, with 13 bases separating them. CDR3 in amino acids: CASKKRGLNEQFF. CDR3 coding DNA: TGTGCCAGCAAGAAGAGGGGACTCAATGAGCAGTTCTTC.

The chain carries TRBV11-2 and TRBJ2-7, with 11 nucleotides matching TRBD2. Losses at the gene ends were 5 bases for V and 3 bases for J; bases not matched to a gene: 6. CDR3 length equals 15 residues. CDR1 and CDR2 from the germline V gene are SGHAT and FQNNGV. Here the CDR3 reads CASSLGGTSGYEQYF. The CDR3, as DNA: TGTGCCAGCAGCCTCGGGGGGACTAGCGGCTACGAGCAGTACTTC.

This chain connects TRBV19 to TRBJ1-1; no clear D. CDR1 and CDR2 from the germline V gene are LNHDA and SQIVND (reference sequence). Trimming shortened V by 9 bases and J by 10 bases, and 15 bases separated the two germline ends. CDR3 length: 11 amino acids. The chain's CDR3 is CASHISTGAFF. Written as DNA, the CDR3 is TGTGCCAGCCATATCTCCACGGGAGCTTTCTTT. Based on the CDR3 plus reference TRBV19 and TRBJ1-1, the full variable domain is DGGITQSPKYLFRKEGQNVTLSCEQNLNHDAMYWYRQDPGQGLRLIYYSQIVNDFQKGDIAEGYSVSREKKESFPLTVTSAQKNPTAFYLCASHISTGAFFGQGTRLTVV.

The chain is built from TRBV3-1 (or the pseudogene TRBV3-2) and TRBJ1-6; perhaps TRBD1 as D (6 bases). CDR1 and CDR2 (germline): LGHDT, YNNKEL (reference sequence). The CDR3 length is 15 residues. Trimming left V 1 base short and J 9 bases short, with 13 bases between. CDR3 bases: TGTGCCAGCAGCCAAGCGGCAGGGGTTCGTTCACCCCTCCACTTT. Its translation: CASSQAAGVRSPLHF.

This chain links TRBV27 with TRBJ2-1, with a weak D call TRBD2 (7 bases). Trimming left V 3 bases short and J 5 bases short, with 14 bases between. The germline gives CDR1 MNHEY, CDR2 SMNVEV (reference sequence). The CDR3 consists of 15 residues. CDR3 sequence (DNA): TGTGCCAGCAGTTTGAGGGGGAGGGTCAACAATGAGCAGTTCTTC. Encoded protein: CASSLRGRVNNEQFF.

J is TRBJ1-5 and V is TRBV7-2, with TRBD1 matching over 7 bases. Per the germline V gene, CDR1 is SGHTA and CDR2 is FQGNSA. V was clipped by 5 bases and J by 3 bases; unmatched bases: 7. This CDR3 spans 15 amino acids. As DNA, the CDR3 is TGTGCCAGCAGCGCTGACAGGGCGTCCAATCAGCCCCAGCATTTT. Translating gives CASSADRASNQPQHF.

The chain carries TRBV5-1 and TRBJ2-7; tentatively, D is TRBD2 (5 bases). V lost 4 bases, J lost 6 bases, and 17 bases lay in between. The germline gives CDR1 SGHRS, CDR2 YFSETQ. This CDR3 contains 14 residues. CDR3 DNA sequence: TGCGCCAGCAGCGGACGGGATTCCGGGTCCGAGCAGTACTTC. It yields the protein CASSGRDSGSEQYF.

The rearrangement links TRBV10-1 to TRBJ2-1; 10 bases match TRBD2. Unmatched junction bases numbered 9, after V lost 6 bases and J lost 7 bases. CDR3 length equals 15 residues. The germline V gene has CDR1 WNHNN and CDR2 SYGVQD (reference sequence). This chain's CDR3 is CASRTSSGSKNEQFF. The CDR3 DNA reads TGCGCCAGCAGAACCTCTAGCGGGAGTAAGAATGAGCAGTTCTTC.

This clone was picked up a small number of times. Other DNA sequences in this sample translate to the same CDR3. This chain uses TRBV5-1 with TRBJ2-5; D gene ambiguous. The CDR3 extends over 12 amino acids. V dropped 0 bases and J dropped 5 bases, with 5 bases sitting between them. CDR1 is SGHRS, CDR2 YFSETQ, per germline. For the CDR3, the DNA is TGCGCCAGCAGCTTGGCCGGGGAGACCCAGTACTTC. As protein: CASSLAGETQYF.

The chain is built from TRBV28 and TRBJ2-7, with D maybe TRBD2 (6 bases). Trimming removed 9 bases from V and 0 bases from J, with 15 bases in between. This CDR3 has 14 amino acids. Germline assignment: CDR1 MDHEN and CDR2 SYDVKM. This CDR3 reads CASVSGTSSYEQYF. CDR3 coding DNA: TGTGCCAGTGTTAGCGGAACGAGCTCCTACGAGCAGTACTTC.

Here the CDR3 reads CASSPTGFMAQHF. The CDR3, as DNA: TGTGCCAGCAGCCCGACAGGGTTTATGGCCCAGCATTTT. The chain combines TRBV7-2 with TRBJ1-5, with TRBD1 matching over 7 bases. J gave up 11 bases and V 5 bases, and 9 bases lay outside the gene matches. Germline values: CDR1 SGHTA, CDR2 FQGNSA. The CDR3 is made up of 13 amino acids.

This clone was seen a few times. The chain combines TRBV5-8 with TRBJ2-3; the D is unclear. The germline V gene encodes CDR1 SGHTS and CDR2 YDEGEE. The CDR3 contains 14 residues. Trimming took 4 bases from V and 4 from J, leaving 13 bases between them. The CDR3 sequence is CASSLGGPPDTQYF. The DNA of the CDR3 is TGTGCCAGCAGCCTCGGTGGCCCTCCAGATACGCAGTATTTT.

J is TRBJ1-1 and V is TRBV7-7; 7 nucleotides line up with TRBD1. There are 13 residues in the CDR3. The V and J ends lost 1 base and 7 bases, in that order; junction bases with no gene match: 3. Germline CDR1 reads SSHAT; CDR2 reads FNYEAQ (reference sequence). The CDR3 loop is CASSLGQGNEAFF. The CDR3 DNA sequence: TGTGCCAGCAGCTTAGGACAGGGTAATGAAGCTTTCTTT.

Remarks on this clone: Germline and junction disagree at one end, which may indicate a read error. The chain combines TRBV10-3 with TRBJ2-2; 9 bases map to TRBD2. Germline V gives CDR1 ENHRY, CDR2 SYGVKD. This CDR3 comprises 17 residues. Here the CDR3 reads CAMGENQTSGEHRGAVF. The CDR3 bases are TGTGCCATGGGGGAAAATCAGACTAGCGGCGAACACCGGGGAGCTGTTTTT.

DNA of the CDR3: TGCGCCAGCAGCCACGCGACTAGCGGGGTCTCCACCGGGGAGCTGTTTTTT. Translating it yields CASSHATSGVSTGELFF. The chain employs TRBV4-1 and TRBJ2-2; TRBD2 matches at 11 bases. This CDR3 is built from 17 residues. V lost 3 bases to trimming and J lost 4 bases; unmatched junction nucleotides: 7. Germline lookup yields CDR1 MGHRA and CDR2 YSYEKL.